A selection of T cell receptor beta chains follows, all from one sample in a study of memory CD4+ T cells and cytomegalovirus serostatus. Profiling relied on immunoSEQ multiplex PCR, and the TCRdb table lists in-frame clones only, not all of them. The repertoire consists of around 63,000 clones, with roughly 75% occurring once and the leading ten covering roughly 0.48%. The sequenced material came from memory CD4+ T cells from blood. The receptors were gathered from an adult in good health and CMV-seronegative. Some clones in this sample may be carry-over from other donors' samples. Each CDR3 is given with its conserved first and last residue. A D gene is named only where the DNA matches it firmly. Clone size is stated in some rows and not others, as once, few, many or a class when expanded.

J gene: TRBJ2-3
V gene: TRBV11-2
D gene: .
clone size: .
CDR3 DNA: TGTGCCAGCAGCGCGGGGACGGGGATCTACACAGATACGCAGTATTTT
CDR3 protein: CASSAGTGIYTDTQYF

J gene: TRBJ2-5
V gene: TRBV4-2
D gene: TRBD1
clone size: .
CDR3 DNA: TGTGCCAGCAGCCATGCGACAGGGTCTTCTCAAGAGACCCAGTACTTC
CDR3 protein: CASSHATGSSQETQYF

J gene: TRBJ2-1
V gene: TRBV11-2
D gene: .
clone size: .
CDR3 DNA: TGTGCCAGCAGCCCCGTCCGCCGGTCCTACAATGAGCAGTTCTTC
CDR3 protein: CASSPVRRSYNEQFF

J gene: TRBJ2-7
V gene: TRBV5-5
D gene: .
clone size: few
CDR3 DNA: TGTGCCAGCAGCTTGCATCCACCTGCCCTCACCTCCTACGAGCAGTACTTC
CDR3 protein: CASSLHPPALTSYEQYF

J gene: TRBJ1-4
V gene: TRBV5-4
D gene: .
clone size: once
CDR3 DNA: TGTGCCAGCAGCCACTATGATGAAAAACTGTTTTTT
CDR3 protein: CASSHYDEKLFF

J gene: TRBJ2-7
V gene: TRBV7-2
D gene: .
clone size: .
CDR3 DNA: TGTGCCAGCAGCCAGATTCATCCCTACGAGCAGTACTTC
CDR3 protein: CASSQIHPYEQYF

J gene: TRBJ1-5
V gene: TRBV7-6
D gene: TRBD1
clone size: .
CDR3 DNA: TGTGCCAGCAGTGGGGGGACAGGGAAGAGCCAGCCCCAGCATTTT
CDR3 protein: CASSGGTGKSQPQHF

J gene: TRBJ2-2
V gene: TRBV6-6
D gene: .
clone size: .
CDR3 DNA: TGTGCCATAGGGGGCCGCGGGGGGCTCACCGGGGAGCTGTTTTTT
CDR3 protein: CAIGGRGGLTGELFF

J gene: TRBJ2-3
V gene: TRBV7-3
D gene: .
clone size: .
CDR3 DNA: TGTGCCAGCAGCTTATACCCAGGGAGTACAGATACGCAGTATTTT
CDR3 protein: CASSLYPGSTDTQYF

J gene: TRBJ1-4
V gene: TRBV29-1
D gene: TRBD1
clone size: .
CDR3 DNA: TGCAGCGTTTCTAGGGGACAGGGCAGTGAAAAACTGTTTTTT
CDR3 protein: CSVSRGQGSEKLFF

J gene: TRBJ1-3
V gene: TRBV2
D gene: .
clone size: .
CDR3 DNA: TGTGCCAGCAGTCAGGGAAACACCATATATTTT
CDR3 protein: CASSQGNTIYF

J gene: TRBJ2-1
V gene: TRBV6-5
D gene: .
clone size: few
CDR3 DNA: TGTGCCAGCGCCCGACAGCTTGAAGGGGAGCAGTTCTTC
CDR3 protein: CASARQLEGEQFF

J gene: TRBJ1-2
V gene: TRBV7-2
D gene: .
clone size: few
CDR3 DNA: TGTGCCAGCAGCTTTCGCTATGGCTACACCTTC
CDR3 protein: CASSFRYGYTF

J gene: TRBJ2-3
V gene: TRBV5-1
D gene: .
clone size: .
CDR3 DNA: TGCGCCAGCAGGACCGGGACCGGGGGTGGCTCAGATACGCAGTATTTT
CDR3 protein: CASRTGTGGGSDTQYF

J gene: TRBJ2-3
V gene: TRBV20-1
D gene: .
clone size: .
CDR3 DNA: TGCAGCCCTAGCACAGATACGCAGTATTTT
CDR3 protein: CSPSTDTQYF

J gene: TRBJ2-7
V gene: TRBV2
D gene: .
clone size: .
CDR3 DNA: TGTGCCAGCAGTGAAACGGGTTACGAGCAGTACTTC
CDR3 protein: CASSETGYEQYF

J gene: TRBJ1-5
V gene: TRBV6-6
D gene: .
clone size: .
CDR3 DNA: TGTGCCAGCAGTTTAGACACCAATCAGCCCCAGCATTTT
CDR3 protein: CASSLDTNQPQHF

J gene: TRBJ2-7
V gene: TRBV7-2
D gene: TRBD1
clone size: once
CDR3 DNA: TGTGCCAGCAGCTCCATACGACAGGGCTCCTACGAGCAGTACTTC
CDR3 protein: CASSSIRQGSYEQYF

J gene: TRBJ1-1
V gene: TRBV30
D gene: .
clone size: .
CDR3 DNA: TGTGCCTGGAGTGTCCGGGGGGTTCCTGTTAACACTGAAGCTTTCTTT
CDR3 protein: CAWSVRGVPVNTEAFF

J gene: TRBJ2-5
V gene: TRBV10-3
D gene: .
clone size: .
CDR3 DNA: TGTGCCGCCGCGGGACGGAAAGAGACCCAGTACTTC
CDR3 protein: CAAAGRKETQYF

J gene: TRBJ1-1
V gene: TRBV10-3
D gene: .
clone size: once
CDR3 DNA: TGTGCCATCAGTGAGTCTGGCAGCAAGGGTGAAGCTTTCTTT
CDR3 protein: CAISESGSKGEAFF

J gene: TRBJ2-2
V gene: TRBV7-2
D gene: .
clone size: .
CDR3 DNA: TGTGCCAGCAGCTTAATCGTCCGGGAGCTGTTTTTT
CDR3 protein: CASSLIVRELFF

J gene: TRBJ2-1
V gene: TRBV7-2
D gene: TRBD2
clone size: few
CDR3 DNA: TGTGCCAGCAGCCCAGCCGGGACTAGCGGGAGTGTCTACAATGAGCAGTTCTTC
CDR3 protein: CASSPAGTSGSVYNEQFF

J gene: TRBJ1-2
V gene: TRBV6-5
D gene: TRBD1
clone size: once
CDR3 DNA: TGTGCCAGCAGTTACTCGACAGGGGGCGGAGGGGGCTACACCTTC
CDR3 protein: CASSYSTGGGGGYTF

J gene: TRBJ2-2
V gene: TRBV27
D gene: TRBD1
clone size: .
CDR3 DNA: TGTGCCAGCACCGGACAGGTACCCGGCGGGGAGCTGTTTTTT
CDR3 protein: CASTGQVPGGELFF

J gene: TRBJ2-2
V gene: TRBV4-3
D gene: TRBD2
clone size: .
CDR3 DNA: TGCGCCAGCAGCCAGACTAGCAACCCGCTCAGGGATACCGGGGAGCTGTTTTTT
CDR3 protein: CASSQTSNPLRDTGELFF

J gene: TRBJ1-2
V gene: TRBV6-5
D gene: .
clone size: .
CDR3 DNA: TGTGCCAGCAGTTACTCGATCGGATATGGCTACACCTTC
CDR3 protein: CASSYSIGYGYTF

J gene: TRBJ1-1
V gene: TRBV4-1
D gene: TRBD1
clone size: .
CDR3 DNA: TGCGCCAGCAGCCAAGATCGTAAGGGGGACAGGGGCGAAAACACTGAAGCTTTCTTT
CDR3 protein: CASSQDRKGDRGENTEAFF

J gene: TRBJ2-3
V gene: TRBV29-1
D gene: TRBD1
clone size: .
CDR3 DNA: TGCAGCGAAGCCGGGACAGGGGGCACAGATACGCAGTATTTT
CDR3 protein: CSEAGTGGTDTQYF

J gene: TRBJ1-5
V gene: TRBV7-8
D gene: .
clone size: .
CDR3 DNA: TGTGCCAGCAGGGAGACGAGCCAGGGTAGCAATCAGCCCCAGCATTTT
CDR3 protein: CASRETSQGSNQPQHF

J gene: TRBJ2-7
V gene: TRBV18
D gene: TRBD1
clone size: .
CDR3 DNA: TGTGCCAGCTCACCAGGGACAGGGGGATCCTACGAGCAGTACTTC
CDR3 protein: CASSPGTGGSYEQYF

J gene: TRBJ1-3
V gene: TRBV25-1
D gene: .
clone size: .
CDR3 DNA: TGTGCCAGCAGTGCCGAGACAGAGGCACGAAACACCATATATTTT
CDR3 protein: CASSAETEARNTIYF

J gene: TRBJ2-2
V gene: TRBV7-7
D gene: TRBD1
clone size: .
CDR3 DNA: TGTGCTAGCAGCTTAGGACAGGGCGGAACCGGGGAGCTGTTTTTT
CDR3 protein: CASSLGQGGTGELFF

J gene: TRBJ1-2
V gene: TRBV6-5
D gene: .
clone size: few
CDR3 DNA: TGTGCCAGCAGTTGGTCGGGCAGGGTTTTCGGCTATGGCTACACCTTC
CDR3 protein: CASSWSGRVFGYGYTF

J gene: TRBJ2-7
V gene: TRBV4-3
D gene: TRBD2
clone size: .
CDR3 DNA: TGCGCCAGCAGCCCTGGTTGGCTAGCGGGGAGCCGGGGCTACGAGCAGTACTTC
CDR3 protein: CASSPGWLAGSRGYEQYF

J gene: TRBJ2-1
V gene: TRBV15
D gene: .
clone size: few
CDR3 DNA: TGTGCCACCAGCAGAGATTGGGGCAGTTACAATGAGCAGTTCTTC
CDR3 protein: CATSRDWGSYNEQFF

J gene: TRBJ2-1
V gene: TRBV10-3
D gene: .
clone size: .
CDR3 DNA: TGTGCCATCAGATCCGGAGACGGACACAATGAGCAGTTCTTC
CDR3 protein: CAIRSGDGHNEQFF

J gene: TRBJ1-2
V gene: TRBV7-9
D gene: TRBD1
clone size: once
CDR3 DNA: TGTGCCAGCAGCTTAGGGGACAGGATGAGCTATGGCTACACCTTC
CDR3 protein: CASSLGDRMSYGYTF

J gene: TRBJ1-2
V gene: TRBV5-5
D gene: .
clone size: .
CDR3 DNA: TGTGCCAGCAGCTATAAACAGGGAAGGGATAACTATGGCTACACCTTC
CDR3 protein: CASSYKQGRDNYGYTF

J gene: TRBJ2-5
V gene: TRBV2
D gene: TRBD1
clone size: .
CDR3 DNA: TGTGCCAGCAGTGGGGGACAGGGGGCGCGAACCCAGTACTTC
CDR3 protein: CASSGGQGARTQYF

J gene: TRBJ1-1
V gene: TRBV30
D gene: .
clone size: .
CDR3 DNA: TGTGCCTGGAGTAGAGGTAGGACAGCGATGAACACTGAAGCTTTCTTT
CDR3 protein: CAWSRGRTAMNTEAFF

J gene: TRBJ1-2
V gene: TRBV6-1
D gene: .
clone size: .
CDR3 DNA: TGTGCCAGCAGTCCCCCCACGGGCTATGGCTACACCTTC
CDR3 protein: CASSPPTGYGYTF

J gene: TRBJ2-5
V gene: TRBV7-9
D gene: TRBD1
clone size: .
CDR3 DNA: TGTGCCAGCAGTGGGGACAGGGGCCCCTGGTCCCAGTACTTC
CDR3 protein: CASSGDRGPWSQYF

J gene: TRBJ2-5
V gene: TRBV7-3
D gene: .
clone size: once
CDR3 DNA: TGTGCCAGCAGCCTAACAGGGTTGGGGGAGACCCAGTACTTC
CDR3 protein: CASSLTGLGETQYF

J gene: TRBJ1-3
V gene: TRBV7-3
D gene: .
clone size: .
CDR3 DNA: TGTGCCAGCAGCCCCGGGACTGGGGGTAACACCATATATTTT
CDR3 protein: CASSPGTGGNTIYF

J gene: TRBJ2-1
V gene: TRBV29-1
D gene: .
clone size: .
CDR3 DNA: TGCAGCGCCGCAGGGAATCCCTACAATGAGCAGTTCTTC
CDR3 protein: CSAAGNPYNEQFF

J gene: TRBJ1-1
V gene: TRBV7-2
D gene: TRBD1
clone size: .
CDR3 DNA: TGTGCCAGCAGCTTCAGGACAGGCGGGTCCGAAGCTTTCTTT
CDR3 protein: CASSFRTGGSEAFF

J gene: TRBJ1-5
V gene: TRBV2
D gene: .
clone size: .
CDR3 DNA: TGTGCCAGCAGTGATCTTGTGGCCGATCAGCCCCAGCATTTT
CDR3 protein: CASSDLVADQPQHF